A selection of T cell receptor beta chains follows, all from one sample in a study of shared clonotypes between healthy human individuals. The method was immunoSEQ multiplex PCR; TCRdb's version includes in-frame clones alone and lacks a portion of them. The sample lists about 2 million clones, around 95% seen once, with 0.13% in the top ten. Sequences were obtained from naive CD4+ T cells sorted from blood. The receptors originated from a man aged 18 to 29 in good health. The CDR3 runs from the conserved cysteine through the conserved F or W. The D gene is left open where the match is weak. Clone size is not always given. Where it is, it says once, few, many or a class for expanded clones.

TRBV18	.	TRBJ1-5	.	TGTGCCAGCTCACCGGTCGAAGTTGGCAATCAGCCCCAGCATTTT	CASSPVEVGNQPQHF
TRBV5-1	.	TRBJ2-2	.	TGCGCCAGCAGCTTGGACGCGGGCGGGGAGCTGTTTTTT	CASSLDAGGELFF
TRBV4-3	.	TRBJ2-2	.	TGCGCCAGCAACGTGAACACCGGGGAGCTGTTTTTT	CASNVNTGELFF
TRBV20-1	.	TRBJ1-1	.	TGCAGTGCTACGGACCCCACTGAAGCTTTCTTT	CSATDPTEAFF
TRBV5-1	TRBD1	TRBJ2-1	.	TGCGCCAGCAGCCCACCGGGACAGGCCCTCCTTTCCTACAATGAGCAGTTCTTC	CASSPPGQALLSYNEQFF
TRBV5-1	.	TRBJ1-3	.	TGCGCCAGCAGCGCCGGGGGAGGAAACACCATATATTTT	CASSAGGGNTIYF
TRBV14	.	TRBJ2-3	.	TGTGCCAGCAGCCATTCCGGAAACGGCGGCACAGATACGCAGTATTTT	CASSHSGNGGTDTQYF
TRBV19	.	TRBJ2-2	.	TGTGCCAGTAGCTACACCTCCACCGGGGAGCTGTTTTTT	CASSYTSTGELFF
TRBV19	.	TRBJ1-5	once	TGTGCCAGTACAGGGACGAATCAGCCCCAGCATTTT	CASTGTNQPQHF
TRBV10-3	TRBD1	TRBJ2-7	.	TGTGCCACCATAGGACAGGGCTACGAGCAGTACTTC	CATIGQGYEQYF
TRBV5-1	TRBD1	TRBJ1-6	.	TGCGCCAGCAGGTTGAATCGAGGGGGCGAGTATAATTCACCCCTCCACTTT	CASRLNRGGEYNSPLHF
TRBV7-2	.	TRBJ1-1	.	TGTGCCAGCAGCGCTATGGGCTGGAGCACTGAAGCTTTCTTT	CASSAMGWSTEAFF
TRBV9	.	TRBJ2-5	.	TGTGCCAGCAGCGTATCGAGCCAAGAGACCCAGTACTTC	CASSVSSQETQYF
TRBV6-5	TRBD1	TRBJ1-5	.	TGTGCCAGCCGGGGGACAGGGGGCAATCAGCCCCAGCATTTT	CASRGTGGNQPQHF
TRBV15	TRBD2	TRBJ2-2	.	TGTGCCACCTCGGGACTAGCGAACACCGGGGAGCTGTTTTTT	CATSGLANTGELFF
TRBV4-3	TRBD2	TRBJ2-7	.	TGCGCCAGCAGCCCGGGACTAGCAACCTACGAGCAGTACTTC	CASSPGLATYEQYF
TRBV27	TRBD2	TRBJ2-7	.	TGTGCCAGCAGTCCTTCTAGCGGCTATATCGTCTACGAGCAGTACTTC	CASSPSSGYIVYEQYF
TRBV2	TRBD2	TRBJ2-5	.	TGTGCCAGCAGTCCCGTTGGGGGGGGTGGCGAGACCCAGTACTTC	CASSPVGGGGETQYF
TRBV7-7	TRBD1	TRBJ1-3	.	TGTGCTAGCAGCTCGGGACAGCCTGGAAACACCATATATTTT	CASSSGQPGNTIYF
TRBV5-4	.	TRBJ1-1	.	TGTGCCAGCAGCCTAGAGGGCCCGAGGACTGAAGCTTTCTTT	CASSLEGPRTEAFF
TRBV7-9	TRBD1	TRBJ1-2	.	TGTGCCAGCAGCTCACCGGGACAGGGCAACTATGGCTACACCTTC	CASSSPGQGNYGYTF
TRBV5-1	.	TRBJ1-2	.	TGCGCCAGCAGCTTGGAGTCAGCTAGCTACACCTTC	CASSLESASYTF
TRBV5-6	.	TRBJ2-7	.	TGTGCCAGCAGCTTTAGAGTTCCCTACGAGCAGTACTTC	CASSFRVPYEQYF
TRBV28	.	TRBJ1-1	.	TGTGCCAGCAGTTCCCGCATGAACACTGAAGCTTTCTTT	CASSSRMNTEAFF
TRBV5-4	.	TRBJ2-1	.	TGTGCCAGCAGCTTACTAGACAATGAGCAGTTCTTC	CASSLLDNEQFF
TRBV7-2	.	TRBJ1-1	.	TGTGCCAGCAGCTTATATCAGGTAGGGACTGAAGCTTTCTTT	CASSLYQVGTEAFF
TRBV10-3	.	TRBJ2-7	.	TGTGCCATCAGTGAGTCTAATCGGGAAGGGAACGAGCAGTACTTC	CAISESNREGNEQYF